These T cell receptor beta chains were read from a single sample in a study of cytomegalovirus exposure and HLA in healthy donors. Produced via immunoSEQ multiplex PCR; TCRdb's table is partial and in-frame only. The table records 150,000 to 180,000 clones, roughly 80% of them present only once. Sequencing was done on a sample of PBMCs. The origin of the receptors is a man in his thirties or forties in good health and CMV-seropositive. Both conserved end residues are part of each CDR3. Each record gives: clone size, V gene, D gene, CDR3 protein. The D gene is left open where the match is weak. Size is omitted from some rows. Given values are once, few, many or a class for expanded clones.

once TRBV7-3 NA CASSSLGRRAQETQYF
NA TRBV27 NA CASSLSIYTEAFF
NA TRBV10-3 TRBD2 CAISESTGGLAGVIPNEQFF
NA TRBV30 TRBD2 CAWSVVGEGIDTQYF
NA TRBV7-9 TRBD1 CASQTGAKGYTF
NA TRBV9 NA CASSADNEQFF
NA TRBV28 TRBD2 CASSPTGTSGGAQYF
once TRBV5-6 TRBD1 CASSSGTGTIEKLFF
NA TRBV9 TRBD1 CASSVEGANNQPQHF
NA TRBV6-1 NA CASSEAGSAGQNYEQYF